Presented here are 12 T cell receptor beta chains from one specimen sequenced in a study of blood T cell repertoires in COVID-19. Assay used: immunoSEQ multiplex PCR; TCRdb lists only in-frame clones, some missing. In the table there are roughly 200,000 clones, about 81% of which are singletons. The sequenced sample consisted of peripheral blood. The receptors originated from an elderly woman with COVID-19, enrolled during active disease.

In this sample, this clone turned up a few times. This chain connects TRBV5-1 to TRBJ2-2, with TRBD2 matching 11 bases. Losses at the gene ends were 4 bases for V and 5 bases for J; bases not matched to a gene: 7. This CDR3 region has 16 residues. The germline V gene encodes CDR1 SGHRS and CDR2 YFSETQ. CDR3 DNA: TGCGCCAGCAGCATGAGACTAGCGGGAAGAACCGGGGAGCTGTTTTTT. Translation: CASSMRLAGRTGELFF.

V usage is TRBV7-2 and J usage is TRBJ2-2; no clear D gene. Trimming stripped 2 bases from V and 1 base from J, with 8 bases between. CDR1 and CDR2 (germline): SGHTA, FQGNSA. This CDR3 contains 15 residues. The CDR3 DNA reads TGTGCCAGCAGCTTAACTCCTGAGAACACCGGGGAGCTGTTTTTT. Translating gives CASSLTPENTGELFF.

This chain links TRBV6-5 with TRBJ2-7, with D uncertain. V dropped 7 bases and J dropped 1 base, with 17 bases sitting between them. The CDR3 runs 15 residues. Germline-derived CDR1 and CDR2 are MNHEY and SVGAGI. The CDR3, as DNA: TGTGCCAGCAACTTCCGGCAACTGACATCCTACGAGCAGTACTTC. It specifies CASNFRQLTSYEQYF.

CDR3 sequence (DNA): TGTGCCAGCAGCCGGTCTCCCCAGGACACCGGGGAGCTGTTTTTT. This encodes CASSRSPQDTGELFF. This sequence joins TRBV3-1 (or the pseudogene TRBV3-2) and TRBJ2-2, with D uncertain. Germline CDR1 and CDR2: LGHDT and YNNKEL (reference sequence). The length of the CDR3 is 15 residues. V was trimmed by 4 bases and J by 3 bases, leaving 12 bases between them.

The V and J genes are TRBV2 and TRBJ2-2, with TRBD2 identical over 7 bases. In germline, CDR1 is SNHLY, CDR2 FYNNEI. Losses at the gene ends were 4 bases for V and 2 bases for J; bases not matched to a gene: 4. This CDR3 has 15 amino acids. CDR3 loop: CASSVERGNTGELFF. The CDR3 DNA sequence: TGTGCCAGCAGTGTGGAGCGGGGAAACACCGGGGAGCTGTTTTTT.

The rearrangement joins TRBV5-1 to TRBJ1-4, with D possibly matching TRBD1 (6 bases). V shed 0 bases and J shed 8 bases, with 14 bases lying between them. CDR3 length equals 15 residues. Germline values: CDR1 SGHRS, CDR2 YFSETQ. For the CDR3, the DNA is TGCGCCAGCAGCTTGGGGGGCAGGGGAGAAGAAAAACTGTTTTTT. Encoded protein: CASSLGGRGEEKLFF.

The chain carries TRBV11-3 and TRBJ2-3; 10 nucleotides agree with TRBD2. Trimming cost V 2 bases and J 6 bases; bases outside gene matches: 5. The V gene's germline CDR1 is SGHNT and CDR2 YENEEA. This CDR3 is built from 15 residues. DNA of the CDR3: TGTGCCAGCAGCTTACCGGGACTAGCGACGGATACGCAGTATTTT. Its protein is CASSLPGLATDTQYF.

The CDR3 protein is CASRTGGPITYEQYF. The DNA for the CDR3 is TGTGCCAGTAGGACAGGGGGTCCTATTACCTACGAGCAGTACTTC. This chain links TRBV28 with TRBJ2-7; 10 bases are a match to TRBD1. Germline CDR1 reads MDHEN; CDR2 reads SYDVKM. The CDR3 length is 15 residues. V lost 9 bases and J lost 2; bases outside the gene matches: 10.

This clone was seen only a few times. CDR3 region: CASSQDKYNHGSGELFF. The CDR3 DNA follows: TGCGCCAGCAGCCAAGATAAATATAATCATGGTAGCGGGGAGCTGTTTTTT. The chain uses TRBV4-1 and TRBJ2-2; no definite D call. Germline assignment: CDR1 MGHRA and CDR2 YSYEKL. This CDR3 has 17 amino acids. The V end was cut by 0 bases, the J end by 7 bases, with 18 bases between.

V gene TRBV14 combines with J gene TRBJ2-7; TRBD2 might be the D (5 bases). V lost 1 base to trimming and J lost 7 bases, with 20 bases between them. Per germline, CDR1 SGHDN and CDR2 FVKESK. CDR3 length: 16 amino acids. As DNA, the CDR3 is TGTGCCAGCAGCCAAGTCCCCCCGACCGTGCCGGGGGAGCAGTACTTC. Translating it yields CASSQVPPTVPGEQYF.

The CDR3 sequence: CASSYRTMRNSDEQFF. The CDR3 DNA sequence: TGTGCCAGCAGTTACCGGACTATGAGGAATTCGGATGAGCAGTTCTTC. The chain combines TRBV6-2 or TRBV6-3 with TRBJ2-1; possibly TRBD2 for D (6 bases). The CDR3 loop spans 16 amino acids. The V end was cut by 2 bases, the J end by 8 bases, with 19 bases between. The germline V gene encodes CDR1 MNHEY and CDR2 SVGEGT.

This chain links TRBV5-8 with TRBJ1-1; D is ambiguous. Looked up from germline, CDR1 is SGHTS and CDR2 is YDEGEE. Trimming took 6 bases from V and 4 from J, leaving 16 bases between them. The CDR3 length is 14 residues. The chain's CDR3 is CASNPSRVSTEAFF. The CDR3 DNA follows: TGTGCCAGCAATCCTTCGCGGGTGAGCACTGAAGCTTTCTTT.